The rows below give T cell receptor beta chains drawn from one sample of a study of T cell responses to AZD1222 COVID-19 vaccine. TCRdb keeps only in-frame clones here, not all; method: immunoSEQ multiplex PCR. The repertoire includes 120,000 to 150,000 clones, roughly 91% of them detected once, and approximately 1.5% sits in the top ten. This specimen was peripheral blood, taken on day 0 of AZD1222 vaccination. The source is an adult in good health. The CDR3 runs from the conserved cysteine through the conserved F or W. Where a row states a size, it is once, few, many or the class of an expanded clone; other rows omit it.

clone_size	v_call	j_call	cdr3_length	cdr3_aa
-	TRBV6-1	TRBJ1-2	12	CASSEIWGGYTF
-	TRBV7-3	TRBJ1-6	14	CASSLGTNNSPLHF
-	TRBV30	TRBJ2-1	14	CAWSTSGTYNEQFF
-	TRBV19	TRBJ1-5	14	CASSPRQADQPQHF
-	TRBV19	TRBJ1-1	11	CASTSRSEAFF
few	TRBV27	TRBJ1-5	15	CASSFAGNRNQPQHF
-	TRBV6-2/TRBV6-3	TRBJ2-2	16	CASSYSPGQGTGELFF
-	TRBV11-3	TRBJ2-1	15	CASSFRQGLYNEQFF
-	TRBV7-2	TRBJ1-1	14	CASSKGGRDTEAFF
-	TRBV12-3/TRBV12-4	TRBJ2-4	12	CASSWRGNIQYF
-	TRBV27	TRBJ1-1	14	CASRDETVNTEAFF
-	TRBV6-2/TRBV6-3	TRBJ2-1	13	CASTPRGLREQFF
-	TRBV11-3	TRBJ2-7	11	CASSLGTEQYF
-	TRBV11-3	TRBJ1-1	14	CASSLAGGNTEAFF
-	TRBV6-5	TRBJ1-1	13	CASSVLGPTEAFF
-	TRBV7-3	TRBJ2-2	14	CASSRDQGAGELFF
-	TRBV7-9	TRBJ2-5	15	CASSFLAGGRETQYF
-	TRBV3-1/TRBV3-2	TRBJ2-1	11	CASSHYNEQFF
-	TRBV18	TRBJ2-5	16	CASSPIGQGGQETQYF
once	TRBV29-1	TRBJ2-3	15	CSVLTDRGWTDTQYF
-	TRBV7-8	TRBJ1-6	14	CASSLIGGGSPLHF
-	TRBV10-3	TRBJ1-6	13	CAISVTDNSPLHF
-	TRBV29-1	TRBJ2-1	13	CSVEPAGFGEQFF
few	TRBV5-5	TRBJ2-7	12	CASTPWRGEQYF
few	TRBV6-5	TRBJ2-7	13	CASRGTVLYEQYF
-	TRBV7-2	TRBJ2-7	14	CASSQTGGRREQYF
-	TRBV7-9	TRBJ2-3	19	CASRPYGGLAGVSTDTQYF
-	TRBV27	TRBJ1-6	15	CASRQLPFGTGPLHF
-	TRBV27	TRBJ2-5	14	CASSVGALQETQYF
-	TRBV12-3/TRBV12-4	TRBJ2-1	12	CASSFRNNEQFF
-	TRBV11-2	TRBJ2-7	16	CASSRSGLAGAWEQYF
-	TRBV19	TRBJ1-1	14	CASSRGTVNTEAFF
-	TRBV10-2	TRBJ2-2	16	CASIRALVPNTGELFF
-	TRBV6-2/TRBV6-3	TRBJ1-2	15	CASSFPQGANYGYTF
-	TRBV19	TRBJ1-2	15	CASSTGGGLNYGYTF
once	TRBV9	TRBJ2-2	18	CASSVPREPPWGTGELFF
once	TRBV6-6	TRBJ2-1	13	CASSGPGDSEQFF
-	TRBV7-2	TRBJ2-4	14	CASSPEGGSGIQYF
-	TRBV6-4	TRBJ1-1	13	CASSDSANTEAFF
-	TRBV9	TRBJ2-1	17	CASSVAASERLDNEQFF
-	TRBV6-2/TRBV6-3	TRBJ2-7	15	CASSYVGVTSYEQYF
-	TRBV12-3/TRBV12-4	TRBJ1-1	12	CASSVSPTEAFF
-	TRBV9	TRBJ2-2	19	CASSVESSWTSGGRGELFF
-	TRBV13	TRBJ1-5	15	CASSLSLQGDQPQHF
-	TRBV9	TRBJ2-2	16	CASSVVGTSRTGELFF
-	TRBV9	TRBJ2-5	17	CASSGGVGQGAQETQYF
-	TRBV30	TRBJ1-6	15	CAWSLSGPHNSPLHF
few	TRBV25-1	TRBJ1-3	16	CASSEYGTVAGNTIYF